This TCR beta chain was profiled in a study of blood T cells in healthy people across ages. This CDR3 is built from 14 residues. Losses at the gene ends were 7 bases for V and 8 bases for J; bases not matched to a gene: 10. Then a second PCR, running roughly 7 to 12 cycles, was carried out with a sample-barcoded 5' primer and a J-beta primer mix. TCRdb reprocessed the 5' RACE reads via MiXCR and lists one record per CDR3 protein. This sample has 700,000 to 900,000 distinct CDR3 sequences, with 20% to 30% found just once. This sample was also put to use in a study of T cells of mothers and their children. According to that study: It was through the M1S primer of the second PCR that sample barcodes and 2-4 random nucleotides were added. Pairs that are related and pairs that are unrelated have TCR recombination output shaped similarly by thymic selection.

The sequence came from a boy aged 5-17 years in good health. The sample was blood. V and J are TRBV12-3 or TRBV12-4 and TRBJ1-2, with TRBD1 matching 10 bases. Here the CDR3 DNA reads TGTGCCAGCACCGAGATAGGGACAGGGGTAGGCTACACCTTC. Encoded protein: CASTEIGTGVGYTF.